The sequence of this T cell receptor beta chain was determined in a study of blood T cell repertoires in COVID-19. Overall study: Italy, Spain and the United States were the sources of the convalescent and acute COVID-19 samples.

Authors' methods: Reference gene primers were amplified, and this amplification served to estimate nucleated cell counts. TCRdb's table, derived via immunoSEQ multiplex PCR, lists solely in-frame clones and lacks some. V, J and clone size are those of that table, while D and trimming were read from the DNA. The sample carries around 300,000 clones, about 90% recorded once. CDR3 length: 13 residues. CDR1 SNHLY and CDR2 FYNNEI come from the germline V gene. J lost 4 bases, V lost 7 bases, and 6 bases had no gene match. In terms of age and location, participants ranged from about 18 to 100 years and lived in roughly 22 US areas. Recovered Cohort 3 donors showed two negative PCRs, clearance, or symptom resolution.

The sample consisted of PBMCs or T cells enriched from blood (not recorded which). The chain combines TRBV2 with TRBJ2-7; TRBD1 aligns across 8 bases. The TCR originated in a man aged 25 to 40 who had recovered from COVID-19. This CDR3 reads CASKEQGVYEQYF. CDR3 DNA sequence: TGTGCCAGCAAAGAACAGGGGGTGTACGAGCAGTACTTC.